This is a list of T cell receptor beta chains from one sample in a study of blood T cell repertoires in COVID-19. Measured with immunoSEQ multiplex PCR; TCRdb has only the in-frame clones, and not every one. Among about 200,000 clones listed, over 75% were seen once. The material sequenced was peripheral blood. The receptors shown here come from a man over 45 with COVID-19, enrolled during active disease. CDR3s include the opening cysteine and the closing phenylalanine or tryptophan. The order of the fields is J gene, V gene, D gene, clone size, CDR3 protein, CDR3 DNA. A D gene is named only where the DNA matches it firmly. Some rows mark clone size as missing; the rest say once, few, many or name a class of expanded clone.

J gene: TRBJ2-2; V gene: TRBV28; D gene: .; clone size: .; CDR3 protein: CASSLPPRTGELFF; CDR3 DNA: TGTGCCAGCAGTTTACCCCCGCGGACCGGGGAGCTGTTTTTT
J gene: TRBJ1-3; V gene: TRBV18; D gene: .; clone size: .; CDR3 protein: CASSTTVGAGNTIYF; CDR3 DNA: TGTGCCAGCTCAACGACGGTGGGAGCTGGAAACACCATATATTTT
J gene: TRBJ2-3; V gene: TRBV15; D gene: TRBD1; clone size: .; CDR3 protein: CATSIGQGRTDTQYF; CDR3 DNA: TGTGCCACCAGCATAGGACAGGGCCGCACAGATACGCAGTATTTT
J gene: TRBJ2-1; V gene: TRBV15; D gene: .; clone size: .; CDR3 protein: CATSKTSSTREQFF; CDR3 DNA: TGTGCCACCAGCAAAACTAGCTCCACACGTGAGCAGTTCTTC
J gene: TRBJ2-3; V gene: TRBV7-2; D gene: .; clone size: .; CDR3 protein: CASSFTGHGTDTQYF; CDR3 DNA: TGTGCCAGCAGCTTTACGGGACATGGGACAGATACGCAGTATTTT
J gene: TRBJ2-1; V gene: TRBV14; D gene: .; clone size: .; CDR3 protein: CASSQDPSGLPNEQFF; CDR3 DNA: TGTGCCAGCAGCCAAGATCCCAGCGGGCTCCCCAATGAGCAGTTCTTC
J gene: TRBJ2-7; V gene: TRBV15; D gene: TRBD1; clone size: .; CDR3 protein: CATSREGQGNYEQYF; CDR3 DNA: TGTGCCACCAGCAGAGAGGGACAGGGGAACTACGAGCAGTACTTC
J gene: TRBJ2-1; V gene: TRBV18; D gene: .; clone size: .; CDR3 protein: CASSRGSRGNEQFF; CDR3 DNA: TGTGCCAGCTCCCGAGGATCCCGGGGGAATGAGCAGTTCTTC
J gene: TRBJ1-2; V gene: TRBV5-1; D gene: .; clone size: .; CDR3 protein: CASSPETYYGYTF; CDR3 DNA: TGCGCCAGCAGCCCGGAGACTTACTATGGCTACACCTTC
J gene: TRBJ2-4; V gene: TRBV29-1; D gene: TRBD1; clone size: .; CDR3 protein: CSVELLNRTGIAKNIQYF; CDR3 DNA: TGCAGCGTCGAGCTACTGAACCGGACAGGAATAGCCAAAAACATTCAGTACTTC
J gene: TRBJ2-1; V gene: TRBV15; D gene: .; clone size: .; CDR3 protein: CATSSGHNEQFF; CDR3 DNA: TGTGCCACCAGCTCAGGGCACAATGAGCAGTTCTTC
J gene: TRBJ2-5; V gene: TRBV18; D gene: .; clone size: .; CDR3 protein: CASSPTISLEETQYF; CDR3 DNA: TGTGCCAGCTCACCAACTATATCACTGGAAGAGACCCAGTACTTC
J gene: TRBJ2-7; V gene: TRBV4-1; D gene: TRBD1; clone size: .; CDR3 protein: CASSLRQGADNEQYF; CDR3 DNA: TGCGCCAGCAGCCTTAGACAGGGGGCTGATAACGAGCAGTACTTC
J gene: TRBJ1-5; V gene: TRBV30; D gene: TRBD1; clone size: .; CDR3 protein: CAWSASLTGVQPQHF; CDR3 DNA: TGTGCCTGGAGTGCAAGCCTGACAGGGGTTCAGCCCCAGCATTTT
J gene: TRBJ1-1; V gene: TRBV5-8; D gene: TRBD1; clone size: few; CDR3 protein: CASRNRGGTEAFF; CDR3 DNA: TGTGCCAGCAGGAACAGGGGGGGAACTGAAGCTTTCTTT
J gene: TRBJ2-2; V gene: TRBV6-5; D gene: TRBD2; clone size: .; CDR3 protein: CASSYSWAGVTGELFF; CDR3 DNA: TGTGCCAGCAGTTACTCGTGGGCGGGGGTTACCGGGGAGCTGTTTTTT
J gene: TRBJ2-3; V gene: TRBV9; D gene: TRBD1; clone size: .; CDR3 protein: CASSVGTGLSTDTQYF; CDR3 DNA: TGTGCCAGCAGCGTTGGGACAGGCCTTAGCACAGATACGCAGTATTTT